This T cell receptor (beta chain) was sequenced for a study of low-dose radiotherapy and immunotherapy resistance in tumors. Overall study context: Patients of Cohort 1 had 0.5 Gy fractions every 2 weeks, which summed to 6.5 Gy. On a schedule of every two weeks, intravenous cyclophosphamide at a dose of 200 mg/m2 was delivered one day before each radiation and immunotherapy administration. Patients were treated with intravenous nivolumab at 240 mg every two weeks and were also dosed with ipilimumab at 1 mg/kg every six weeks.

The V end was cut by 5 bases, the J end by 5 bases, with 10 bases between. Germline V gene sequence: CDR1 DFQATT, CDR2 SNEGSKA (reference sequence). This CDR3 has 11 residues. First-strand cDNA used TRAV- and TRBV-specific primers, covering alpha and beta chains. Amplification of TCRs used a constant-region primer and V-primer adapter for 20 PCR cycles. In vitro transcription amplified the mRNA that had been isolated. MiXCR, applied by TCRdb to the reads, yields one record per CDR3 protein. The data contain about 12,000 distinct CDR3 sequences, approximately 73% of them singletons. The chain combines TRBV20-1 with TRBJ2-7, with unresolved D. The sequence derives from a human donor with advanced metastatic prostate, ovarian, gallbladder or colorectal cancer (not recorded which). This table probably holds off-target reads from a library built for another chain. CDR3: CSAGPRHEQYF. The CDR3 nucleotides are TGCAGTGCTGGGCCGCGGCACGAGCAGTACTTC.